What follows are 8 T cell receptor beta chains derived from one specimen sequenced in a study of shared clonotypes between healthy human individuals. Libraries were prepared by immunoSEQ multiplex PCR; TCRdb keeps only in-frame clonotypes and omits some of them. This table has more than 400,000 clones, roughly 80% appearing once. The material sequenced was PBMCs. The source is a woman aged 40 to 50 in good health. Some clones in this sample may be carry-over from other donors' samples.

About this clone itself: A read error likely explains this, since a far larger clone differs by one base. The chain employs TRBV5-1 and TRBJ2-5; weak D call: TRBD2 (5 bases). CDR1 SGHRS and CDR2 YFSETQ come from the germline V gene. The V gene lost 2 bases and the J gene lost 1 base, with 15 bases spanning the gap. The CDR3 runs to 16 residues. The CDR3 loop is CASSFEGAESQETQYF. The CDR3 DNA reads TGCGCCAGCAGCTTTGAGGGAGCGGAATCCCAAGAGACCCAGTACTTC.

The rearrangement joins TRBV10-2 to TRBJ1-5; TRBD1 matches 7 bases. CDR3 size: 17 residues. Germline V gives CDR1 WSHSY, CDR2 SAAADI. J was trimmed by 0 bases and V by 2 bases; bases with no gene match: 7. DNA of the CDR3: TGCGCCAGCAGTGAGGTTGGGACAGACTATAGCAATCAGCCCCAGCATTTT. This translates into CASSEVGTDYSNQPQHF.

The chain couples TRBV25-1 to TRBJ1-1, with no clear D. This CDR3 has 17 residues. Germline assignment: CDR1 MGHDK and CDR2 SYGVNS. Trimming took 0 bases from V and 1 from J, leaving 15 bases between them. CDR3: CASSEYATGHGNTEAFF. The CDR3 DNA reads as TGTGCCAGCAGTGAATATGCTACTGGGCATGGGAACACTGAAGCTTTCTTT. The full variable domain, with the rest looked up from reference TRBV25-1 and TRBJ1-1, is EADIYQTPRYLVIGTGKKITLECSQTMGHDKMYWYQQDPGMELHLIHYSYGVNSTEKGDLSSESTVSRIRTEHFPLTLESARPSHTSQYLCASSEYATGHGNTEAFFGQGTRLTVV.

The V gene is TRBV30, the J gene TRBJ2-5; D perhaps matches TRBD1 (5 bases). The germline V gene encodes CDR1 GTSNPN and CDR2 SVGIG (reference sequence). V gave up 3 bases and J gave up 2 bases, with 16 bases separating them. The CDR3 extends over 15 amino acids. The CDR3, as DNA: TGTGCCTGGAGCCACTGGTCCAAGGGGCAAGAGACCCAGTACTTC. It yields the protein CAWSHWSKGQETQYF.

This clone has a single count. One end of the junction fails to match germline, which may point to a read error. The J gene is TRBJ1-1, the V gene TRBV30, with 7 nucleotides matching TRBD1. CDR3 size: 13 residues. The germline V gene has CDR1 GTSNPN and CDR2 SVGIG (reference sequence). The CDR3 nucleotides read TGTGCCTGGAGCGACAGGGCCTGTACTGAGGCTTTCTTT. It codes for CAWSDRACTEAFF.

The chain couples TRBV5-6 to TRBJ2-1; 9 bases line up with TRBD2. After removal of 4 bases from V and 7 bases from J, the junction contained 6 bases not matched to a gene. This CDR3 is 14 amino acids long. CDR1 and CDR2 (germline): SGHDT, YYEEEE. In DNA form, the CDR3 reads TGTGCCAGCAGCGAGGGACTAGCCCTGAATGAGCAGTTCTTC. It codes for CASSEGLALNEQFF. Full variable domain (remainder filled in from reference TRBV5-6 and TRBJ2-1): DAGVTQSPTHLIKTRGQQVTLRCSPKSGHDTVSWYQQALGQGPQFIFQYYEEEERQRGNFPDRFSGHQFPNYSSELNVNALLLGDSALYLCASSEGLALNEQFFGPGTRLTVL.

With regard to this clone: The identical CDR3 is also encoded by other nucleotide sequences in the sample. The chain uses TRBV7-2 and TRBJ2-7; the match to TRBD2 covers 8 bases. V shed 5 bases, J shed 1 base, and the junction held 4 bases outside the gene matches. Per the germline V gene, CDR1 is SGHTA and CDR2 is FQGNSA. The length of the CDR3 is 14 residues. The CDR3 DNA is TGTGCCAGCAGCCCCAGCGGGAGTTCCTACGAGCAGTACTTC. It translates to CASSPSGSSYEQYF. Using reference TRBV7-2 and TRBJ2-7 for the parts outside the CDR3, the full variable domain is GAGVSQSPSNKVTEKGKDVELRCDPISGHTALYWYRQSLGQGLEFLIYFQGNSAPDKSGLPSDRFSAERTGGSVSTLTIQRTQQEDSAVYLCASSPSGSSYEQYFGPGTRLTVT.

V usage is TRBV30 and J usage is TRBJ1-1; TRBD1 aligns across 8 bases. The CDR3 is 14 amino acids. Looked up from germline, CDR1 is GTSNPN and CDR2 is SVGIG (reference sequence). J lost 1 base, V lost 4 bases, and 5 bases had no gene match. DNA for the CDR3: TGTGCCTGGAACCCAGGGGGCGGGAACACTGAAGCTTTCTTT. It encodes CAWNPGGGNTEAFF.